This passage covers 10 T cell receptor beta chains from one sample sequenced in a study of OX40 agonist ivuxolimab in advanced cancers. The data were produced by immunoSEQ multiplex PCR, yet TCRdb's version contains in-frame clones alone and is incomplete. This sample has 65,000 to 75,000 clones, with over 75% found just once. The input for sequencing was CD4+ or CD8+ T cells sorted from blood, taken in a trial of the OX40 agonist ivuxolimab. These receptor sequences come from an adult with an advanced solid tumor such as melanoma, head and neck, liver or kidney cancer.

The chain's CDR3 is CASSSQGDGTGELFF. In DNA, the CDR3 is TGTGCCAGCAGCTCACAGGGTGATGGCACCGGGGAGCTGTTTTTT. This rearrangement joins TRBV7-3 to TRBJ2-2; perhaps TRBD1 as D (6 bases). The CDR3 is made up of 15 amino acids. V was pared by 4 bases and J by 4 bases, with 13 bases between. Germline V gene data show CDR1 as SGHTA and CDR2 as FQGTGA. Full variable domain (outside the CDR3, taken from reference TRBV7-3 and TRBJ2-2): GAGVSQTPSNKVTEKGKYVELRCDPISGHTALYWYRQSLGQGPEFLIYFQGTGAADDSGLPNDRFFAVRPEGSVSTLKIQRTERGDSAVYLCASSSQGDGTGELFFGEGSRLTVL.

The J gene is TRBJ2-2, the V gene TRBV6-5, with D perhaps TRBD2 (5 bases). The V gene's germline CDR1 is MNHEY and CDR2 SVGAGI. Trimming left V 0 bases short and J 4 bases short, with 12 bases between. The CDR3 has 16 amino acids. The CDR3 spells CASSYSTLSGTGELFF. The CDR3 DNA sequence: TGTGCCAGCAGTTACTCGACACTAAGCGGCACCGGGGAGCTGTTTTTT.

There are a few counts of this clone. The genes are TRBV6-6 and TRBJ1-1; D is unresolved. The CDR3 runs to 14 residues. Germline lookup yields CDR1 MNHNY and CDR2 SVGAGI (reference sequence). Trimming removed 4 bases from V and 1 base from J, with 10 bases in between. The CDR3 is CASSWSQSNTEAFF. The CDR3 DNA reads TGTGCCAGCAGTTGGTCACAGTCGAACACTGAAGCTTTCTTT.

The chain carries TRBV11-2 and TRBJ2-7, with D hard to call. Trimming removed 1 base from V and 2 bases from J, with 6 bases in between. The CDR3 is 13 residues long. Germline assignment: CDR1 SGHAT and CDR2 FQNNGV. CDR3 nucleotides: TGTGCCAGCAGCTTAGGGTTTACCTACGAGCAGTACTTC. Amino acids: CASSLGFTYEQYF.

The chain combines TRBV5-8 with TRBJ1-1; D not certain. Germline loops: CDR1 SGHTS, CDR2 YDEGEE. The CDR3 is made up of 14 amino acids. Trimming pared 4 bases from V and 1 base from J, leaving 11 bases between. CDR3 coding DNA: TGTGCCAGCAGCCACCGATACAGGAACACTGAAGCTTTCTTT. Its protein product is CASSHRYRNTEAFF. Supplemented by reference TRBV5-8 and TRBJ1-1, the full variable domain reads EAGVTQSPTHLIKTRGQQATLRCSPISGHTSVYWYQQALGLGLQFLLWYDEGEERNRGNFPPRFSGRQFPNYSSELNVNALELEDSALYLCASSHRYRNTEAFFGQGTRLTVV.

The rearrangement uses TRBV5-1 and TRBJ1-1, with no clear D. The CDR3 length is 13 residues. V dropped 1 base and J dropped 7 bases, with 11 bases sitting between them. Germline V gene lookup returns CDR1 SGHRS and CDR2 YFSETQ. CDR3 DNA: TGCGCCAGCAGCTTGACAGACCAAGGTGAAGCTTTCTTT. Its translation is CASSLTDQGEAFF.

The chain carries TRBV5-6 and TRBJ2-5; D could derive from TRBD1 or TRBD2 (5 bases each). This CDR3 is 14 amino acids long. V gave up 7 bases and J gave up 5 bases, with 18 bases separating them. Germline V gene lookup returns CDR1 SGHDT and CDR2 YYEEEE. The CDR3 here is CASQQGPFEETQYF. DNA for the CDR3: TGTGCCAGCCAGCAGGGACCATTTGAGGAGACCCAGTACTTC.

This chain uses TRBV7-8 with TRBJ1-1; tentative D call: TRBD1 (6 bases). Trimming stripped 1 base from V and 0 bases from J, with 9 bases between. This CDR3 spans 15 amino acids. The germline gives CDR1 SGHVS, CDR2 FQNEAQ. The CDR3 reads CASSLEGTLNTEAFF. The CDR3 region has the DNA TGTGCCAGCAGCTTAGAAGGGACACTGAACACTGAAGCTTTCTTT. Based on the CDR3 plus reference TRBV7-8 and TRBJ1-1, the full variable domain is GAGVSQSPRYKVAKRGQDVALRCDPISGHVSLFWYQQALGQGPEFLTYFQNEAQLDKSGLPSDRFFAERPEGSVSTLKIQRTQQEDSAVYLCASSLEGTLNTEAFFGQGTRLTVV.

V gene TRBV6-4 combines with J gene TRBJ2-2, with 13 bases that match TRBD2. This CDR3 has 16 amino acids. Germline values: CDR1 MRHNA, CDR2 SNTAGT. The junction had 1 base not matched to a gene; V was cut back by 0 bases and J by 6 bases. Here the CDR3 reads CASSDSGLAGAGELFF. The CDR3 bases are TGTGCCAGCAGTGACTCCGGACTAGCGGGAGCCGGGGAGCTGTTTTTT.

The V call is TRBV6-5, the J call TRBJ2-7, with 7 bases lining up with TRBD1. The V and J ends lost 6 bases and 2 bases, in that order; junction bases with no gene match: 7. Germline CDR1 MNHEY, CDR2 SVGAGI. This CDR3 comprises 14 residues. The CDR3 DNA reads as TGTGCCAGCAGACCCCCGGGACAGCCCTACGAGCAGTACTTC. This encodes CASRPPGQPYEQYF.